Each of the 23 T cell receptor beta chains below was sequenced from the same sample in a study of OX40 agonist ivuxolimab in advanced cancers. Measured with immunoSEQ multiplex PCR; TCRdb has only the in-frame clones, and not every one. The sample lists about 99,000 clones; 90% to 95% were seen once. The sample consisted of CD4+ or CD8+ T cells sorted from blood, taken in a trial of the OX40 agonist ivuxolimab. The receptors shown here come from an adult with an advanced solid tumor such as melanoma, head and neck, liver or kidney cancer.

The V gene is TRBV5-6, the J gene TRBJ1-5; D remains ambiguous. V was clipped by 0 bases and J by 6 bases, with 10 bases between them. Germline V gene lookup returns CDR1 SGHDT and CDR2 YYEEEE. CDR3 size: 14 residues. The CDR3 DNA sequence: TGTGCCAGCAGCTTGGGCGGTGTTGGTCAGCCCCAGCATTTT. This codes for CASSLGGVGQPQHF. Combining the CDR3 with reference TRBV5-6 and TRBJ1-5 gives the whole variable domain DAGVTQSPTHLIKTRGQQVTLRCSPKSGHDTVSWYQQALGQGPQFIFQYYEEEERQRGNFPDRFSGHQFPNYSSELNVNALLLGDSALYLCASSLGGVGQPQHFGDGTRLSIL.

This clone was seen only once. This chain connects TRBV6-5 to TRBJ2-5, with D possibly TRBD2 on 5 matching bases. From germline, CDR1 is MNHEY and CDR2 SVGAGI. The CDR3 is made up of 14 amino acids. Trimming shortened V by 0 bases and J by 3 bases, and 8 bases separated the two germline ends. CDR3: CASSYSGREETQYF. DNA of the CDR3: TGTGCCAGCAGTTACTCGGGGAGAGAAGAGACCCAGTACTTC.

This chain joins TRBV6-6 and TRBJ1-5, with unresolved D. Trimming cost V 2 bases and J 5 bases, with 13 bases left between them. CDR3 size: 15 residues. Germline assignment: CDR1 MNHNY and CDR2 SVGAGI (reference sequence). The CDR3 loop reads CASSYPGRLDQPQHF. CDR3 nucleotides: TGTGCCAGCAGTTACCCAGGACGGCTCGATCAGCCCCAGCATTTT.

The rearrangement joins TRBV9 to TRBJ2-1; 12 bases match TRBD2. The ends lost 2 bases at V and 1 base at J; junction bases unmatched: 1. This CDR3 spans 16 amino acids. CDR1 is SGDLS and CDR2 is YYNGEE in the germline V gene. The CDR3 sequence is CASSVTSGRSYNEQFF. The CDR3 DNA reads TGTGCCAGCAGCGTTACTAGCGGGAGGTCCTACAATGAGCAGTTCTTC.

The chain couples TRBV11-1 to TRBJ2-2; D remains unclear. V lost 5 bases to trimming and J lost 1 base, with 8 bases between them. This CDR3 comprises 14 residues. Germline CDR1 SGHAT, CDR2 FQDESV (reference sequence). The CDR3 DNA sequence: TGTGCCAGCAGCGAACGACTGAACACCGGGGAGCTGTTTTTT. Translated, it gives CASSERLNTGELFF.

J is TRBJ1-5 and V is TRBV7-2, with TRBD1 as a possible D gene (5 bases). The CDR3 is 14 amino acids. CDR1 and CDR2 (germline): SGHTA, FQGNSA. Trimming removed 1 base from V and 3 bases from J, with 7 bases in between. The CDR3 loop is CASSLVQVNQPQHF. CDR3 DNA sequence: TGTGCCAGCAGCTTAGTACAGGTCAATCAGCCCCAGCATTTT.

The rearrangement uses TRBV6-5 and TRBJ1-1; 8 bases line up with TRBD1. The CDR3 extends over 13 amino acids. Trimming removed 6 bases from V and 7 bases from J; junction bases left unmatched: 7. The germline V gene has CDR1 MNHEY and CDR2 SVGAGI. The CDR3 region has the DNA TGTGCCAGCAGGTCACAGGGGGAAGGTGAAGCTTTCTTT. Encoded protein: CASRSQGEGEAFF.

The gene calls are TRBV7-2 and TRBJ2-1; the D gene is possibly TRBD2 (5 bases). The CDR3 loop spans 14 amino acids. With 8 bases removed from V and 4 bases from J, the gap between germline ends came to 15 bases. From germline, CDR1 is SGHTA and CDR2 FQGNSA. CDR3: CASGWTAGYNEQFF. The DNA for the CDR3 is TGTGCCAGCGGCTGGACTGCCGGTTACAATGAGCAGTTCTTC.

This clone appeared once. The chain couples TRBV7-2 to TRBJ1-6; D is undetermined. Germline V CDR1 and CDR2: SGHTA, FQGNSA. Trimming removed 1 base at V and 0 bases at J, with 4 bases between. The CDR3 has 15 residues. DNA for the CDR3: TGTGCCAGCAGCTTAGGGAGCTCCTATAATTCACCCCTCCACTTT. Amino acids: CASSLGSSYNSPLHF.

This clone was detected once. The V and J genes are TRBV28 and TRBJ2-4; TRBD2 matches at 7 bases. This CDR3 is 18 amino acids long. V dropped 4 bases and J dropped 7; count of bases not matched to a gene: 19. Germline V CDR1 and CDR2: MDHEN, SYDVKM. The CDR3 reads CASSSHSAKAGPANIQYF. The CDR3 DNA reads as TGTGCCAGCAGTTCACATTCCGCGAAAGCGGGACCAGCCAACATTCAGTACTTC.

V and J are TRBV11-3 and TRBJ2-7, with 8 bases matching TRBD1. Losses at the gene ends were 1 base for V and 2 bases for J; bases not matched to a gene: 4. Germline V CDR1 and CDR2: SGHNT, YENEEA. There are 15 residues in the CDR3. The CDR3 sequence: CASSLGGQGPYEQYF. CDR3 nucleotide sequence: TGTGCCAGCAGCTTAGGAGGACAGGGCCCCTACGAGCAGTACTTC. Using reference TRBV11-3 and TRBJ2-7 for the parts outside the CDR3, the full variable domain is EAGVVQSPRYKIIEKKQPVAFWCNPISGHNTLYWYLQNLGQGPELLIRYENEEAVDDSQLPKDRFSAERLKGVDSTLKIQPAELGDSAVYLCASSLGGQGPYEQYFGPGTRLTVT.

V is TRBV9 and J is TRBJ2-3, with D perhaps matching TRBD1 (6 bases). V lost 4 bases, J lost 0 bases, and 15 bases lay in between. This CDR3 region has 16 residues. Germline V CDR1 and CDR2: SGDLS, YYNGEE. The CDR3 DNA reads TGTGCCAGCAGCCGGGGACACACAACTAGCACAGATACGCAGTATTTT. Its protein is CASSRGHTTSTDTQYF.

This chain connects TRBV19 to TRBJ2-3, with 7 bases identical to TRBD1. The CDR3 runs 14 residues. Trimming took 6 bases from V and 0 from J; bases not matched to a gene: 3. The germline CDR1 and CDR2 sequences are LNHDA and SQIVND (reference sequence). Here the CDR3 reads CASRWDSSTDTQYF. In nucleotides, the CDR3 is TGTGCCAGTAGATGGGACAGTAGCACAGATACGCAGTATTTT.

This clone was picked up a small number of times. This chain uses TRBV19 with TRBJ2-7; TRBD1 matches 8 bases. The CDR3 consists of 16 residues. CDR1 is LNHDA, CDR2 SQIVND, per germline (reference sequence). The J segment lost 2 bases and the V segment lost 6 bases, leaving 12 bases of the junction unmatched. CDR3 residues: CASSRKTGGGTYEQYF. CDR3 DNA sequence: TGTGCCAGTAGCCGTAAAACAGGGGGTGGAACCTACGAGCAGTACTTC.

This rearrangement joins TRBV7-9 to TRBJ2-1; 8 nucleotides match TRBD2. Germline assignment: CDR1 SEHNR and CDR2 FQNEAQ (reference sequence). The CDR3 consists of 17 residues. V lost 4 bases to trimming and J lost 5 bases; unmatched junction nucleotides: 13. The CDR3 here is CASSSTSGREIHNEQFF. CDR3 nucleotides: TGTGCCAGCAGCTCTACTAGCGGCCGAGAGATACACAATGAGCAGTTCTTC.

This chain connects TRBV2 to TRBJ2-7; 8 bases line up with TRBD1. CDR1 SNHLY and CDR2 FYNNEI come from the germline V gene. Trimming removed 7 bases from V and 3 bases from J; junction bases left unmatched: 11. There are 15 residues in the CDR3. The CDR3 DNA follows: TGTGCCAGCAAAGTTAGGGGACAGGCGCTCTACGAGCAGTACTTC. The encoded protein is CASKVRGQALYEQYF.

This chain links TRBV5-1 with TRBJ2-1; 8 bases fit TRBD2. The V and J ends lost 4 bases and 8 bases, in that order; junction bases with no gene match: 11. Germline values: CDR1 SGHRS, CDR2 YFSETQ. The CDR3 consists of 15 residues. The CDR3 here is CASSPVGRAGDEQFF. The DNA of the CDR3 is TGCGCCAGCAGCCCCGTCGGGAGGGCCGGGGATGAGCAGTTCTTC.

This chain joins TRBV2 and TRBJ2-5; the D gene is possibly TRBD1 (6 bases). This CDR3 region has 13 residues. Germline CDR1 reads SNHLY; CDR2 reads FYNNEI. Between the trimmed V and J ends, which lost 5 bases and 1 base, there was a span of 8 bases. The CDR3, as DNA: TGTGCCAGCAGTTCGACAGGCCAAGAGACCCAGTACTTC. Its protein is CASSSTGQETQYF.

V usage is TRBV9 and J usage is TRBJ2-1; TRBD2 might be the D (6 bases). This CDR3 has 15 residues. The V gene's germline CDR1 is SGDLS and CDR2 YYNGEE. The V end was cut by 0 bases, the J end by 3 bases, with 10 bases between. CDR3 amino acids: CASSVGARGYNEQFF. The CDR3 DNA reads as TGTGCCAGCAGCGTAGGGGCGCGGGGCTACAATGAGCAGTTCTTC.

This clone was picked up a small number of times. This chain connects TRBV5-4 to TRBJ1-2; D is unclear. Trimming stripped 2 bases from V and 2 bases from J, with 1 base between. The length of the CDR3 is 11 residues. Germline-derived CDR1 and CDR2 are SGHNT and YYREEE (reference sequence). Written as DNA, the CDR3 is TGTGCCAGCAGCTTAAACTATGGCTACACCTTC. It yields the protein CASSLNYGYTF.

The chain has TRBV6-5 and TRBJ2-1; 7 nucleotides agree with TRBD2. J was trimmed by 1 base and V by 4 bases; bases with no gene match: 7. The CDR3 is 16 residues long. Looked up from germline, CDR1 is MNHEY and CDR2 is SVGAGI. The CDR3 DNA reads as TGTGCCAGCAGTTCCAAACTAGCGACATCCTACAATGAGCAGTTCTTC. Encoded protein: CASSSKLATSYNEQFF.

The rearrangement links TRBV19 to TRBJ2-3, with no clear D. There are 12 residues in the CDR3. Trimming removed 3 bases at V and 3 bases at J, with 4 bases between. Germline loops: CDR1 LNHDA, CDR2 SQIVND (reference sequence). In DNA, the CDR3 is TGTGCCAGTAGTATGGGTACAGATACGCAGTATTTT. Encoded protein: CASSMGTDTQYF.

The chain carries TRBV7-8 and TRBJ1-5, with TRBD1 as a possible D gene (5 bases). This CDR3 comprises 13 residues. V lost 5 bases to trimming and J lost 12 bases, with 17 bases between them. The germline V gene encodes CDR1 SGHVS and CDR2 FQNEAQ. The chain's CDR3 is CASSPRGGGYQHF. The CDR3 coding sequence is TGTGCCAGCAGCCCTCGGGGGGGTGGGTACCAGCATTTT. The entire variable domain, with the rest obtained from reference TRBV7-8 and TRBJ1-5, is as follows: GAGVSQSPRYKVAKRGQDVALRCDPISGHVSLFWYQQALGQGPEFLTYFQNEAQLDKSGLPSDRFFAERPEGSVSTLKIQRTQQEDSAVYLCASSPRGGGYQHFGDGTRLSIL.